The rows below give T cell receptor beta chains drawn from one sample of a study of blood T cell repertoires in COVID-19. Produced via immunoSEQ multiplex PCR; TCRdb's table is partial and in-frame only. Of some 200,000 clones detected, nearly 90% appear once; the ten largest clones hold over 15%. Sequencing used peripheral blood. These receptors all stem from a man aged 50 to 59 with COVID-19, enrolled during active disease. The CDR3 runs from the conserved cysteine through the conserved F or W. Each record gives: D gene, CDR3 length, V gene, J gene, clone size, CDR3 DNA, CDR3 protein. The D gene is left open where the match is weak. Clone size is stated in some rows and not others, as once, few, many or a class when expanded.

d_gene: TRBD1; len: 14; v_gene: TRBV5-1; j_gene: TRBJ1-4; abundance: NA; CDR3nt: TGCGCCAGCAGCTTGGGACAGGGATATGAAAAACTGTTTTTT; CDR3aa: CASSLGQGYEKLFF
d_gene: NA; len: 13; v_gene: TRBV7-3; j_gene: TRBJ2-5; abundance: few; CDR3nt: TGTGCCAGCAGCTTAATGGGAGGAGGGACCCAGTACTTC; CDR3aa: CASSLMGGGTQYF
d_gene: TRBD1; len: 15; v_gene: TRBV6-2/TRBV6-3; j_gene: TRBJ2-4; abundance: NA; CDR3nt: TGTGCCAGCAGTTACTCAGAAGGGACAGGGGACATTCAGTACTTC; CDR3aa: CASSYSEGTGDIQYF
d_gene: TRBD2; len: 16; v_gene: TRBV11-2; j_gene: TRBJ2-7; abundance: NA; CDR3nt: TGTGCCAGCAGCTTCCGGGCTAGCGGGGGAAAGGGAGAGCAGTACTTC; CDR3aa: CASSFRASGGKGEQYF
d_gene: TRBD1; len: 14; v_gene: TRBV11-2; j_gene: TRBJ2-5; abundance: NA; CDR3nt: TGTGCCAGCAGCCGAACAGGGGGCCAAGAGACCCAGTACTTC; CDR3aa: CASSRTGGQETQYF
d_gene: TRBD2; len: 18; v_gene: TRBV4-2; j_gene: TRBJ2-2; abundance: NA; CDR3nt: TGTGCCAGCAGCCAAGTATTGACTAGCGGGGGGGACACCGGGGAGCTGTTTTTT; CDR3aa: CASSQVLTSGGDTGELFF
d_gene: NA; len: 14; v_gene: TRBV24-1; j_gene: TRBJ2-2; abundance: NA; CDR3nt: TGTGCCACCAGTGAGGGGGGTGGCACCGGGGAGCTGTTTTTT; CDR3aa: CATSEGGGTGELFF
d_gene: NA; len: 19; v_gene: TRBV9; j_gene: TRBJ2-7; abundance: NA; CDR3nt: TGTGCCAGCAGCTCGCGAAAAAGGAGGTTTGCGGGACCCTCCTACGAGCAGTACTTC; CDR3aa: CASSSRKRRFAGPSYEQYF
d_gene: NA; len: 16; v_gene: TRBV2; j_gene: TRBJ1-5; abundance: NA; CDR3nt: TGTGCCAGCAGTACCCAGGGAGGGACCAGCAATCAGCCCCAGCATTTT; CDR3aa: CASSTQGGTSNQPQHF
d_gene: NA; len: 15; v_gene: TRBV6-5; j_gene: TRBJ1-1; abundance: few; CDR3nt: TGTGCCAGCAGTTCAAAAGGAGAAAAGAGCACTGAAGCTTTCTTT; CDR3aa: CASSSKGEKSTEAFF
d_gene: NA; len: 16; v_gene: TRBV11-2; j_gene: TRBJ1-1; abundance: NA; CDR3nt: TGTGCCAGCAGAACACCTCCGGGACACCCATTTCCTGAAGCTTTCTTT; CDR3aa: CASRTPPGHPFPEAFF
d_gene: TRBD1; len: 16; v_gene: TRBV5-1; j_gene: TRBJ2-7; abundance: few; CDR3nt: TGCGCCAGCAGCTCTCCGGGACAGGCCAATCGCCCTGAGCAGTACTTC; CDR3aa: CASSSPGQANRPEQYF
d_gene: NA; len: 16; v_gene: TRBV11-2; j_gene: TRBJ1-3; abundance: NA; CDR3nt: TGTGCCAGCAGCCCCGGGACATCCGGAGTCTGGAACACCATATATTTT; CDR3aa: CASSPGTSGVWNTIYF
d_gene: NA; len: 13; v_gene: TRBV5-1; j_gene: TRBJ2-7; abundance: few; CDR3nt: TGCGCCAGCAGCCCGGACAGCTCCTACGAGCAGTACTTC; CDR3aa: CASSPDSSYEQYF
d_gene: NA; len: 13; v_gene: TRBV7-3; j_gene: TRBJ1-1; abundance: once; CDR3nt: TGTGCCAGCGGCAGGGGCATGAACACTGAAGCTTTCTTT; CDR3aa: CASGRGMNTEAFF
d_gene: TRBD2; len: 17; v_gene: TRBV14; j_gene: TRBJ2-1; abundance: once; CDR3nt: TGTGCCAGCAGCCAGTCCCCTCGCGGGAGCTCCTACAATGAGCAGTTCTTC; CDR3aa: CASSQSPRGSSYNEQFF
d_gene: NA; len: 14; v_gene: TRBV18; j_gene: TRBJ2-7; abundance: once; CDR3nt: TGTGCCAGCACACCGGGACAACACTCCTACGAGCAGTACTTC; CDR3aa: CASTPGQHSYEQYF
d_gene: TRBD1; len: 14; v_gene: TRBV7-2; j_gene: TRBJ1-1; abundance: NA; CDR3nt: TGTGCCAGCAGCTTACAAACAGGGGTCGCTGAAGCTTTCTTT; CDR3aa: CASSLQTGVAEAFF
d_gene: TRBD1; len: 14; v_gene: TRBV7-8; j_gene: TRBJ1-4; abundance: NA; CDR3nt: TGTGCCAGCAGTTCTATGACAGGGTATGAAAAACTGTTTTTT; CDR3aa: CASSSMTGYEKLFF
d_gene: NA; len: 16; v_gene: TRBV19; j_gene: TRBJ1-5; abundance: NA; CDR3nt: TGTGCCAGTAGTATAGTACAGGTTTCCTATAATCAGCCCCAGCATTTT; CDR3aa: CASSIVQVSYNQPQHF
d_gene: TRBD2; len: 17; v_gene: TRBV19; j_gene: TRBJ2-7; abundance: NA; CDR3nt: TGTGCCAGTAGTATAAGCTCCGGGACTAGCGACTCCTACGAGCAGTACTTC; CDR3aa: CASSISSGTSDSYEQYF
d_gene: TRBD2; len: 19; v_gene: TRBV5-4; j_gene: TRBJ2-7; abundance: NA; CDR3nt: TGTGCCAGCAGCTTCCCCGGTCTAGCGGGAGGGCCATTGGGCTACGAGCAGTACTTC; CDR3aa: CASSFPGLAGGPLGYEQYF
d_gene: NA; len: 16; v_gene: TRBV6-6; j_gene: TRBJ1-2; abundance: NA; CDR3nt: TGTGCCAGCAGTTACGGTGCAGGGTTTGTTGACTATGGCTACACCTTC; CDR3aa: CASSYGAGFVDYGYTF
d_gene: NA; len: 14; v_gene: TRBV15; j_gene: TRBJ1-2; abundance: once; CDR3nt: TGTGCCACCAGCAGAGATTTTGGGGGCGATGGCTACACCTTC; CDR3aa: CATSRDFGGDGYTF
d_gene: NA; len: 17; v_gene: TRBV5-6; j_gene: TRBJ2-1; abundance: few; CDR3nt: TGTGCCAGCAGCTTGGAGGTCGGGTCCACCTCCTACAATGAGCAGTTCTTC; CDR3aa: CASSLEVGSTSYNEQFF
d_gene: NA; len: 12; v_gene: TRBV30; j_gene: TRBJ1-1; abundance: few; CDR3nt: TGTGCCTGGAAGAGGTCGAACACTGAAGCTTTCTTT; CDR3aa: CAWKRSNTEAFF
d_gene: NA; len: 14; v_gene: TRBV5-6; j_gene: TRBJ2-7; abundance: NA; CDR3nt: TGTGCCAGCAGCTTGGGGGGCAGCTCCTACGAGCAGTACTTC; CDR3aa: CASSLGGSSYEQYF
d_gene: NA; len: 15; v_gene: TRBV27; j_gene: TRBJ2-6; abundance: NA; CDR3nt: TGTGCCAGCAGTCAAGACTCTACTGGGGCCAACGTCCTGACTTTC; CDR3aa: CASSQDSTGANVLTF
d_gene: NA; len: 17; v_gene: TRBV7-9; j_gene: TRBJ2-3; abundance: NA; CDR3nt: TGTGCCAGCAGTCCGCGGGGTGGCGGCGCTCTTACAGATACGCAGTATTTT; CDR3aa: CASSPRGGGALTDTQYF
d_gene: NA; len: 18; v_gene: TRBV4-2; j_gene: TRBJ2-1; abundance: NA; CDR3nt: TGTGCCAGCAGCCAGGGCCTTCGAGGCGGGCGCTCCTACAATGAGCAGTTCTTC; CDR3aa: CASSQGLRGGRSYNEQFF
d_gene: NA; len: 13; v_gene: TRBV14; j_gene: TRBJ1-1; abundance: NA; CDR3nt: TGTGCCAGCAGCCGGGCCTTAAACACTGAAGCTTTCTTT; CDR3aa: CASSRALNTEAFF
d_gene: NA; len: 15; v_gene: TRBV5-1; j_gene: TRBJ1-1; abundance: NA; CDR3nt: TGCGCCAGCAGCCTACTGTCCCAGGGGAACACTGAAGCTTTCTTT; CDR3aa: CASSLLSQGNTEAFF
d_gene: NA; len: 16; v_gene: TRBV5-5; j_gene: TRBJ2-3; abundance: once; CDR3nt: TGTGCCAGCAGCTTGAGCGGGCGGGCCGCCACAGATACGCAGTATTTT; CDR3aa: CASSLSGRAATDTQYF
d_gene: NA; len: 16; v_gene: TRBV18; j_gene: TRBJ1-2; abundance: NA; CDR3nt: TGTGCCAGCTCTCCAAACCAAGTCAGGGCTAACTATGGCTACACCTTC; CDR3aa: CASSPNQVRANYGYTF
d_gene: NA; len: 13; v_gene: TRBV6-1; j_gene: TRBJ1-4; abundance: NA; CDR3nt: TGTGCCAGCAGTGAATCGGGGTGGGAAAAACTGTTTTTT; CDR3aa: CASSESGWEKLFF
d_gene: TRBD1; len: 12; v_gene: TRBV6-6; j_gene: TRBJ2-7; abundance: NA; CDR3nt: TGTGCCAGCAAAACGACAGGGGATGAGCAGTACTTC; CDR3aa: CASKTTGDEQYF
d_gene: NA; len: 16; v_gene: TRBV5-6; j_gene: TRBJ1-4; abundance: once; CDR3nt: TGTGCCAGCAGCTTGATAACAGGCGCAACTAATGAAAAACTGTTTTTT; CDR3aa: CASSLITGATNEKLFF
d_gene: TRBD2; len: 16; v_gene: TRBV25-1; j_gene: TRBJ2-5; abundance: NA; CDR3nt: TGTGCCAGCAGTGACCCTCCATCAGCGGGGGACGAGACCCAGTACTTC; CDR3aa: CASSDPPSAGDETQYF
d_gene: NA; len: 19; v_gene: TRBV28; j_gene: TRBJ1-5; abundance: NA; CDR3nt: TGTGCCAGCATCTCCCAAAGGCACACCGGGAGCCCGAGCAATCAGCCCCAGCATTTT; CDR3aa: CASISQRHTGSPSNQPQHF
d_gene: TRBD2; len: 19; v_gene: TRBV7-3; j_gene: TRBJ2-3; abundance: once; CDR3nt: TGTGCCAGCAGCCCCCACACCGGGACTAGCGGGGGAAGCACAGATACGCAGTATTTT; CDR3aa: CASSPHTGTSGGSTDTQYF
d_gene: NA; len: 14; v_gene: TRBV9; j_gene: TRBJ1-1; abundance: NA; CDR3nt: TGTGCCAGCAGCGTACGTCAGGGTGACACTGAAGCTTTCTTT; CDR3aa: CASSVRQGDTEAFF
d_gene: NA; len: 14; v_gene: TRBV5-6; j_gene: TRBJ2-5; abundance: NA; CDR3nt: TGTGCCAGCAGCTTGGATGGGAGGCTAGAGACCCAGTACTTC; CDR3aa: CASSLDGRLETQYF
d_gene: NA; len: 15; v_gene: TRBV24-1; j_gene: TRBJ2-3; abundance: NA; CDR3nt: TGTGCCACCAGTGACCCTAGCAGAAGCACAGATACGCAGTATTTT; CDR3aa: CATSDPSRSTDTQYF
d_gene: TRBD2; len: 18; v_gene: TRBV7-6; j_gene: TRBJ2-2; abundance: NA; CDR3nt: TGTGCCAGCAGCTTATTGGTTCCGGGACTAGCGAACACCGGGGAGCTGTTTTTT; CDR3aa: CASSLLVPGLANTGELFF
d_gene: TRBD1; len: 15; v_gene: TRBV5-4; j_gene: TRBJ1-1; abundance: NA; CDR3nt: TGTGCCAGCAGCTTGGGGGACAGGGGCAGCACTGAAGCTTTCTTT; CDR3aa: CASSLGDRGSTEAFF
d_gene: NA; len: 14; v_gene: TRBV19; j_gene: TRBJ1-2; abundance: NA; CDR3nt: TGTGCCAGTAGTATAGCCCGGGGTTCATCTGGCTACACCTTC; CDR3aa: CASSIARGSSGYTF
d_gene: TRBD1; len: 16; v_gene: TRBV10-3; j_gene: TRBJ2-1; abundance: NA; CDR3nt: TGTGCCATCAGTGAGTCGTGGGACAGGGGGTTGAATGAGCAGTTCTTC; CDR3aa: CAISESWDRGLNEQFF
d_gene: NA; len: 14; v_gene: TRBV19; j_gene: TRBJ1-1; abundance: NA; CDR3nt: TGTGCCAGTGCGGGAACAGGATGGAGCACTGAAGCTTTCTTT; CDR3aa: CASAGTGWSTEAFF
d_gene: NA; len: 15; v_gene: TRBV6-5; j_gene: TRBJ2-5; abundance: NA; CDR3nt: TGTGCCAGCAGTTCCCCCACGACAGTCGCCCGGACCCAGTACTTC; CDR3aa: CASSSPTTVARTQYF
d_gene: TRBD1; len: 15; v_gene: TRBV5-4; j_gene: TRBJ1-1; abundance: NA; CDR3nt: TGTGCCAGCAGCCGACCGGGACAGGGTAACACTGAAGCTTTCTTT; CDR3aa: CASSRPGQGNTEAFF
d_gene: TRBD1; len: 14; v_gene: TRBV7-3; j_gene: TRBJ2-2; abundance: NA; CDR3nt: TGTGCCAGCAGCCACGGGACAGACACCGGGGAGCTGTTTTTT; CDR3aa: CASSHGTDTGELFF
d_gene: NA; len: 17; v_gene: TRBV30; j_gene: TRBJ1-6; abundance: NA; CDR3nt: TGTGCCTGGACCACGGGACACACGAGCTCCTATAATTCACCCCTCCACTTT; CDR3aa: CAWTTGHTSSYNSPLHF